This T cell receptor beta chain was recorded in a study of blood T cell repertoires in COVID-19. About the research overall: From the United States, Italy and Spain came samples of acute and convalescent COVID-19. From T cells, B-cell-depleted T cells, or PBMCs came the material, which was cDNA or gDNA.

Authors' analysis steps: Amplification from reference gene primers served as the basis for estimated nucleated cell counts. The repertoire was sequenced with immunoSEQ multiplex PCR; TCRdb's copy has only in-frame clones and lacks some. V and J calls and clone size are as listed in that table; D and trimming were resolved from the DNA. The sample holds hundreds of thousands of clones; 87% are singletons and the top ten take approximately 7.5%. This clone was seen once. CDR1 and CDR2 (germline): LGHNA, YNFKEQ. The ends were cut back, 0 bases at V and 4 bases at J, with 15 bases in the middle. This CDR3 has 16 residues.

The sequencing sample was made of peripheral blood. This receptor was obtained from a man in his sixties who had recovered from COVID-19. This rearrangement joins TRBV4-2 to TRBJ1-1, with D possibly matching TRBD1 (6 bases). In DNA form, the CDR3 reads TGTGCCAGCAGCCAAGAAAGTGGGCGCAGGGGCACTGAAGCTTTCTTT. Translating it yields CASSQESGRRGTEAFF.